The 30 T cell receptor beta chains below were found in one sample sequenced in a study of identical twins. Using its own MiXCR run on the 5' RACE reads, TCRdb lists one record per CDR3 protein. The repertoire consists of roughly 1.6 million distinct CDR3 sequences, with about 32% occurring once and the leading ten covering 0.27%. Sequenced input: cord blood. These receptor sequences come from a newborn girl in good health.

The chain joins TRBV28 to TRBJ2-4, with 11 bases lining up with TRBD1. The CDR3 is 20 amino acids. CDR1 MDHEN and CDR2 SYDVKM come from the germline V gene. After removal of 2 bases from V and 2 bases from J, the junction contained 14 bases not matched to a gene. The CDR3 sequence: CASSLRDRGSGAGTKNIQYF. CDR3 DNA: TGTGCCAGCAGTTTACGGGACAGGGGGTCGGGAGCTGGGACCAAAAACATTCAGTACTTC. Supplemented by reference TRBV28 and TRBJ2-4, the full variable domain reads DVKVTQSSRYLVKRTGEKVFLECVQDMDHENMFWYRQDPGLGLRLIYFSYDVKMKEKGDIPEGYSVSREKKERFSLILESASTNQTSMYLCASSLRDRGSGAGTKNIQYFGAGTRLSVL.

This clonotype appeared a few times. The chain is built from TRBV7-9 and TRBJ1-1; 7 bases align to TRBD1. This CDR3 spans 14 amino acids. With 6 bases clipped from V and 4 bases from J, the junction kept 8 bases outside the gene matches. Germline CDR1 is SEHNR and CDR2 is FQNEAQ (reference sequence). Here the CDR3 reads CASRLQGLTTEAFF. CDR3 nucleotides: TGTGCCAGCAGACTACAGGGGTTGACCACTGAAGCTTTCTTT.

The chain couples TRBV5-6 to TRBJ1-6; a possible D gene is TRBD1 (5 bases). V lost 4 bases and J 7 bases, leaving 18 bases between the germline ends. CDR1 and CDR2 from the germline V gene are SGHDT and YYEEEE. The CDR3 has 16 amino acids. CDR3 sequence reads: CASSPYRQRRNSPLHF. The CDR3 bases are TGTGCCAGCAGCCCATACCGACAGCGGCGAAATTCACCCCTCCACTTT.

CDR3 sequence reads: CASSSPGPQADTQYF. DNA of the CDR3: TGTGCCAGCAGTTCGCCGGGACCCCAAGCAGATACGCAGTATTTT. The rearrangement uses TRBV6-6 and TRBJ2-3, with D perhaps assigned TRBD1 or TRBD2 (5 bases each). Between the trimmed V and J ends, which lost 4 bases and 4 bases, there was a span of 15 bases. The length of the CDR3 is 15 residues. CDR1 is MNHNY, CDR2 SVGAGI, per germline (reference sequence).

In DNA, the CDR3 is TGTGCCAGCAGCCAAGAGCAGGTCAATGAGCAGTACTTC. Encoded protein: CASSQEQVNEQYF. The chain employs TRBV4-2 and TRBJ2-7; D ambiguous. The CDR3 runs 13 residues. V was clipped by 0 bases and J by 7 bases, with 10 bases between them. The V gene's germline CDR1 is LGHNA and CDR2 YNFKEQ.

The genes are TRBV20-1 and TRBJ2-7; maybe TRBD2 (6 bases). V lost 0 bases and J lost 3, with 12 bases in between. This CDR3 has 14 amino acids. Per germline, CDR1 DFQATT and CDR2 SNEGSKA (reference sequence). In DNA form, the CDR3 reads TGCAGTGCTAGAGATAACGGGGGAAGCTACGAGCAGTACTTC. As protein: CSARDNGGSYEQYF.

The chain uses TRBV20-1 and TRBJ2-5; D is ambiguous. CDR1 is DFQATT and CDR2 is SNEGSKA in the germline V gene (reference sequence). The CDR3 is 13 residues long. Trimming removed 0 bases from V and 11 bases from J, with 16 bases in between. CDR3 nucleotides: TGCAGTGCTAGAGAGGGATCAGTGGGTGAGCAGTACTTC. This translates into CSAREGSVGEQYF.

The rearrangement joins TRBV7-2 to TRBJ1-6; D is possibly TRBD1 (5 bases). The CDR3 is 15 amino acids. The V gene's germline CDR1 is SGHTA and CDR2 FQGNSA. With 0 bases removed from V and 8 bases from J, the gap between germline ends came to 11 bases. The CDR3 is CASSLAAGRYSPLHF. The CDR3, as DNA: TGTGCCAGCAGCTTAGCGGCAGGGAGGTATTCACCCCTCCACTTT.

This clonotype was picked up a small number of times. V gene TRBV6-1 combines with J gene TRBJ2-5; D is unresolved. V gave up 5 bases and J gave up 4 bases, with 11 bases separating them. The germline V gene has CDR1 MNHNS and CDR2 SASEGT. There are 13 residues in the CDR3. The CDR3: CASSSRTGETQYF. The CDR3 region has the DNA TGTGCCAGCAGTTCTCGGACCGGAGAGACCCAGTACTTC.

The chain has TRBV7-9 and TRBJ1-2; tentatively, D is TRBD1 (6 bases). The CDR3 spans 13 residues. V lost 5 bases, J lost 8 bases, and 15 bases lay in between. Germline loops: CDR1 SEHNR, CDR2 FQNEAQ (reference sequence). This CDR3 is CASSLTGPNGYTF. DNA of the CDR3: TGTGCCAGCAGCCTCACAGGGCCCAACGGCTACACCTTC.

The CDR3 protein is CASSPTMVTEAFF. The CDR3 DNA follows: TGTGCCAGCAGTCCTACGATGGTGACTGAAGCTTTCTTT. The chain couples TRBV2 to TRBJ1-1; D is unclear. The CDR3 extends over 13 amino acids. Germline V CDR1 and CDR2: SNHLY, FYNNEI. The V end lost 5 bases, the J end lost 5 bases, and 12 bases lay between the germline ends.

J is TRBJ2-5 and V is TRBV5-5; possibly TRBD2 for D (5 bases). This CDR3 comprises 16 residues. V was pared by 4 bases and J by 5 bases, with 21 bases between. CDR1 is SGHKS, CDR2 YYEKEE, per germline (reference sequence). CDR3 in DNA: TGTGCCAGCAGCCAGAACCCGGTGTGGGCTAGCGAGACCCAGTACTTC. It yields the protein CASSQNPVWASETQYF.

The chain has TRBV5-1 and TRBJ2-3; 8 nucleotides agree with TRBD1. CDR1 and CDR2 from the germline V gene are SGHRS and YFSETQ. Trimming took 4 bases from V and 3 from J; bases not matched to a gene: 7. CDR3 length: 15 amino acids. CDR3 residues: CASSRGQAGTDTQYF. DNA for the CDR3: TGCGCCAGCAGCAGGGGACAGGCCGGTACAGATACGCAGTATTTT.

The DNA of the CDR3 is TGTGCCAGCAGCCTGAAGCGGTTCCCCTTGGTACACGAGCAGTACTTC. Translation gives CASSLKRFPLVHEQYF. V is TRBV12-3 or TRBV12-4 and J is TRBJ2-7; weak D call: TRBD2 (5 bases). The CDR3 runs to 16 residues. The V end lost 6 bases, the J end lost 5 bases, and 23 bases lay between the germline ends.

This clonotype was picked up many times. This chain links TRBV4-1 with TRBJ2-5; no reliable D call. Germline loops: CDR1 MGHRA, CDR2 YSYEKL. This CDR3 contains 16 residues. Trimming took 0 bases from V and 6 from J, leaving 17 bases between them. The CDR3 nucleotides read TGCGCCAGCAGCCAAGACCCCGAACCTCTAGTGAAGACCCAGTACTTC. Translation gives CASSQDPEPLVKTQYF.

In this sample, this clonotype turned up a few times. The chain is built from TRBV2 and TRBJ2-1; weak D call: TRBD2 (6 bases). Looked up from germline, CDR1 is SNHLY and CDR2 is FYNNEI. The germline V and J ends were trimmed by 0 bases and 6 bases, with 9 bases remaining between them. The CDR3 consists of 14 residues. The CDR3 here is CASSEAAGPNEQFF. The CDR3 coding sequence is TGTGCCAGCAGTGAAGCGGCGGGGCCCAATGAGCAGTTCTTC.

This clonotype came up a few times. V gene TRBV7-2 combines with J gene TRBJ2-7, with D perhaps matching TRBD2 (6 bases). The germline CDR1 and CDR2 sequences are SGHTA and FQGNSA. The V gene lost 1 base and the J gene lost 1 base, with 11 bases spanning the gap. CDR3 length: 15 residues. CDR3 protein: CASSLEPSASYEQYF. The CDR3 DNA is TGTGCCAGCAGCTTAGAGCCTAGCGCTTCCTACGAGCAGTACTTC.

The chain couples TRBV3-1 to TRBJ2-7; TRBD1 agrees at 7 bases. From germline, CDR1 is LGHDT and CDR2 YNNKEL (reference sequence). The CDR3 is 14 residues long. J was trimmed by 5 bases and V by 5 bases; bases with no gene match: 9. CDR3 in amino acids: CASSDDRVTHEQYF. The CDR3 nucleotides read TGTGCCAGCAGCGACGACAGGGTTACCCACGAGCAGTACTTC.

This sequence joins TRBV12-3 or TRBV12-4 and TRBJ2-5, with D possibly being TRBD1 (6 bases). The ends were cut back, 3 bases at V and 11 bases at J, with 25 bases in the middle. The CDR3 is 16 amino acids. This CDR3 reads CASSFLGGPLYNEQYF. CDR3 bases: TGTGCCAGCAGTTTTCTAGGGGGACCCCTGTACAATGAGCAGTACTTC.

This chain links TRBV20-1 with TRBJ2-1, with a tentative D call TRBD1 (5 bases). The length of the CDR3 is 14 residues. Germline CDR1 is DFQATT and CDR2 is SNEGSKA (reference sequence). Deletions cut 3 bases from V and 0 bases from J, with 9 bases between. The CDR3, as DNA: TGCAGTGCTAGTAGCACAGGCTCCTACAATGAGCAGTTCTTC. It is translated as CSASSTGSYNEQFF.

This clonotype was detected once. This chain connects TRBV20-1 to TRBJ2-4; D tentatively fits TRBD1 or TRBD2 (7 bases each). The CDR3 runs 17 residues. Germline lookup yields CDR1 DFQATT and CDR2 SNEGSKA (reference sequence). The V end lost 3 bases, the J end lost 8 bases, and 26 bases lay between the germline ends. CDR3 sequence (DNA): TGCAGTGCTAGGGTAGGGGGCTTTGGCGGGAGATGGGACATTCAGTACTTC. Translation: CSARVGGFGGRWDIQYF.

This clonotype was seen only a few times. This chain connects TRBV20-1 to TRBJ1-1; D unclear. This CDR3 spans 14 amino acids. Trimming took off 3 bases at V and 1 base at J, with 12 bases between the two ends. Germline CDR1 is DFQATT and CDR2 is SNEGSKA (reference sequence). The CDR3 reads CSARLGNPNTEAFF. The CDR3 coding sequence is TGCAGTGCTAGGCTCGGGAATCCGAACACTGAAGCTTTCTTT.

This clonotype turned up a few times. The chain employs TRBV20-1 and TRBJ2-1; 9 positions agree with TRBD2. The germline V gene encodes CDR1 DFQATT and CDR2 SNEGSKA (reference sequence). V lost 0 bases, J lost 7 bases, and 4 bases stayed unmatched. The CDR3 runs 14 residues. The CDR3 loop is CSARDPAGGNEQFF. The CDR3 DNA reads TGCAGTGCTAGAGATCCGGCGGGAGGGAATGAGCAGTTCTTC.

This clonotype occurred many times. The rearrangement links TRBV20-1 to TRBJ2-4; a weak D match, TRBD1 (6 bases). The germline V and J ends were trimmed by 1 base and 6 bases, with 10 bases remaining between them. The CDR3 consists of 13 residues. Germline CDR1 and CDR2: DFQATT and SNEGSKA (reference sequence). This chain's CDR3 is CSARGLGANIQYF. In nucleotides, the CDR3 is TGCAGTGCTAGAGGGCTGGGGGCAAACATTCAGTACTTC.

A few counts support this clonotype. The V and J genes are TRBV7-9 and TRBJ2-3, with D unclear. V lost 2 bases, J lost 2 bases, and 11 bases lay in between. The CDR3 runs to 15 residues. The germline gives CDR1 SEHNR, CDR2 FQNEAQ (reference sequence). The CDR3 DNA reads TGTGCCAGCAGCTTAATAGGAGAGGACACAGATACGCAGTATTTT. It is translated as CASSLIGEDTDTQYF.

The chain carries TRBV4-2 and TRBJ2-1; 7 positions match TRBD1. Germline V gene data show CDR1 as LGHNA and CDR2 as YNFKEQ. The junction had 10 bases not matched to a gene; V was cut back by 0 bases and J by 14 bases. This CDR3 comprises 14 residues. In DNA form, the CDR3 reads TGTGCCAGCAGCCAAGAAAGAGGGGCCACAGGGGAGTTCTTC. Translating gives CASSQERGATGEFF.

This clonotype was observed a handful of times. This chain links TRBV14 with TRBJ1-2; D remains ambiguous. The CDR3 has 12 amino acids. V was pared by 0 bases and J by 8 bases, with 7 bases between. Germline V gene sequence: CDR1 SGHDN, CDR2 FVKESK. The CDR3 is CASSQEMGGYTF. As DNA, the CDR3 is TGTGCCAGCAGCCAAGAAATGGGCGGCTACACCTTC.

The V call is TRBV12-3 or TRBV12-4, the J call TRBJ1-2, with D uncertain. The CDR3 runs to 16 residues. V was pared by 3 bases and J by 5 bases, with 19 bases between. CDR3 sequence: CASSFTGARLSYGYTF. CDR3 nucleotides: TGTGCCAGCAGTTTCACGGGAGCCCGTCTCTCTTATGGCTACACCTTC.

V usage is TRBV12-3 or TRBV12-4 and J usage is TRBJ2-5; the D is unclear. There are 16 residues in the CDR3. V lost 3 bases to trimming and J lost 2 bases, with 16 bases between them. CDR3 bases: TGTGCCAGCAGTTTGAAGGGTCTAGGCCCTCAAGAGACCCAGTACTTC. This encodes CASSLKGLGPQETQYF.

This chain connects TRBV21-1 to TRBJ1-5; TRBD1 is the table's D call, not checked against the DNA. TRBV21-1 is classified as a pseudogene. The CDR3 totals 11 residues. Here the CDR3 reads CASSNAGGVHF. CDR3 in DNA: TGTGCCAGCAGCAACGCGGGGGGGGTGCATTTT.